The rows below give T cell receptor beta chains drawn from one sample of a study of T-cell memory formation after mild COVID-19. Via MiXCR, TCRdb re-called the 5' RACE reads, giving one row per CDR3 protein. The profile shows over 250,000 distinct CDR3 sequences, more than 15% of them singletons. The sequenced sample consisted of PBMCs or a T cell subset sorted from them (not recorded which). All receptors come from a man in his late teens or twenties who had mild COVID-19 (a few samples of this study predate the infection). Cell type and time point are not known. Each CDR3 is given with its conserved first and last residue. Each record gives: J gene, clone size, V gene, D gene, CDR3 protein, CDR3 DNA. The D gene is left open where the match is weak. The listing skips clone size in some rows; elsewhere it reads once, few, many or a size class.

TRBJ2-1,many,TRBV24-1,TRBD1,CATSDPGTGMNEQFF,TGTGCCACCAGTGACCCGGGGACAGGGATGAATGAGCAGTTCTTC
TRBJ2-5,few,TRBV7-2,.,CASSFPGAETQYF,TGTGCCAGCAGCTTTCCGGGGGCCGAGACCCAGTACTTC
TRBJ1-2,few,TRBV11-2,.,CASSRGRSYGYTF,TGTGCCAGCAGCCGAGGACGGTCCTATGGCTACACCTTC
TRBJ2-6,few,TRBV7-9,TRBD1,CASSRGDRDRGLHLSGANVLTF,TGTGCCAGCAGCCGGGGGGACCGGGACAGGGGTCTGCATTTGTCTGGGGCCAACGTCCTGACTTTC
TRBJ2-3,few,TRBV4-2,.,CASSQYQEGRVGDTDTQYF,TGTGCCAGCAGCCAATACCAGGAGGGGCGGGTTGGCGACACAGATACGCAGTATTTT
TRBJ2-1,.,TRBV5-6,.,CASSLNYGTHQNEQFF,TGTGCCAGCAGCCTGAACTACGGGACTCACCAAAATGAGCAGTTCTTC
TRBJ2-2,few,TRBV9,TRBD1,CASSEGQLTGELFF,TGTGCCAGCAGCGAGGGACAGCTCACCGGGGAGCTGTTTTTT
TRBJ2-2,few,TRBV20-1,.,CSATETNTGELFF,TGCAGTGCTACTGAGACCAACACCGGGGAGCTGTTTTTT
TRBJ2-5,.,TRBV6-2/TRBV6-3,.,CASSEGFQTQYF,TGTGCCAGCAGTGAGGGTTTCCAGACCCAGTACTTC
TRBJ2-1,.,TRBV11-2,TRBD2,CASSLGSLAGTYNEQFF,TGTGCCAGCAGCTTAGGTTCCCTAGCGGGGACCTACAATGAGCAGTTCTTC
TRBJ1-5,.,TRBV7-2,.,CASSFPGGSNQPQHF,TGTGCCAGCAGCTTTCCGGGTGGAAGCAATCAGCCCCAGCATTTT
TRBJ1-1,many,TRBV7-8,.,CASSLIGNTEAFF,TGTGCCAGCAGCTTAATAGGGAACACTGAAGCTTTCTTT
TRBJ2-1,few,TRBV7-3,.,CASSRPGDSEQFF,TGTGCCAGCAGCCGACCGGGGGACTCGGAGCAGTTCTTC
TRBJ1-2,few,TRBV7-2,.,CASSLGAGPGYTF,TGTGCCAGCAGCTTGGGGGCAGGGCCCGGCTACACCTTC
TRBJ2-1,.,TRBV11-3,.,CASSPPLARRQFF,TGTGCCAGCAGCCCTCCGTTAGCAAGGAGGCAGTTCTTC
TRBJ2-5,few,TRBV11-2,TRBD1,CASSTGTATKTQYF,TGTGCCAGCAGCACGGGGACAGCGACGAAGACCCAGTACTTC
TRBJ2-3,.,TRBV2,.,CASSESGSGWSF,TGTGCCAGCAGTGAATCGGGGAGCGGATGGTCTTTT
TRBJ2-2,many,TRBV5-5,.,CASSGGRGNTGELFF,TGTGCCAGCAGTGGAGGTCGGGGGAACACCGGGGAGCTGTTTTTT
TRBJ2-2,.,TRBV20-1,TRBD1,CSAGRTGRNTGELFF,TGCAGTGCCGGCCGGACAGGGCGAAACACCGGGGAGCTGTTTTTT
TRBJ1-1,.,TRBV7-9,.,CASSWSTGNTEAFF,TGTGCCAGCAGCTGGTCGACAGGGAACACTGAAGCTTTCTTT
TRBJ1-1,.,TRBV12-3/TRBV12-4,.,CASSRRGTEAFF,TGTGCCAGCAGCCGCAGAGGGACTGAAGCTTTCTTT
TRBJ2-3,once,TRBV9,.,CASSSGSADTQYF,TGTGCCAGCAGCTCAGGGTCTGCAGATACGCAGTATTTT
TRBJ1-5,few,TRBV5-4,.,CASLTAVYSNQPQHF,TGTGCCAGTCTTACGGCGGTTTATAGCAATCAGCCCCAGCATTTT
TRBJ2-1,few,TRBV18,TRBD1,CASSPADRGFDEQFF,TGTGCCAGCTCACCGGCGGACAGGGGGTTCGATGAGCAGTTCTTC
TRBJ2-1,few,TRBV28,TRBD2,CASSSGLVISEQFF,TGTGCCAGCAGTTCAGGACTAGTTATCAGTGAGCAGTTCTTC
TRBJ2-7,.,TRBV4-3,.,CASSQESGTANEQYF,TGCGCCAGCAGCCAAGAGAGTGGGACTGCCAACGAGCAGTACTTC
TRBJ2-5,many,TRBV7-8,TRBD1,CASSTGGETQYF,TGTGCCAGCAGCACAGGGGGGGAGACCCAGTACTTC
TRBJ2-2,.,TRBV7-9,.,CASRPSRRSTGELFF,TGTGCCAGCAGGCCGTCCCGCCGGAGCACCGGGGAGCTGTTTTTT